This paragraph reports one T cell receptor beta chain. This sample is drawn from a study of blood T cell repertoires in COVID-19. Clones were read by immunoSEQ multiplex PCR, and TCRdb kept only the in-frame ones, dropping some. This sample yields approximately 450,000 clones, of which roughly 90% are seen a single time; 4.3% belongs to the top ten. Sample: peripheral blood. The receptor comes from a woman in her thirties with acute or convalescent COVID-19.

CDR3 amino acids: CASSESILEYNEQFF. The CDR3, as DNA: TGCGCCAGCAGTGAGTCGATTCTGGAGTACAATGAGCAGTTCTTC. V and J are TRBV10-1 and TRBJ2-1; D unclear. The CDR3 has 15 residues. Per germline, CDR1 WNHNN and CDR2 SYGVQD (reference sequence). Trimming took 0 bases from V and 4 from J, leaving 10 bases between them.